One and the same sample provided the 15 T cell receptor beta chains below, sequenced in a study of molecular identifiers for immune sequencing clone quantification. One entry per CDR3 protein, called by TCRdb with MiXCR from the PCR reads. The sample yields around 70,000 distinct CDR3 sequences, around a sixth seen once. The sequencing sample was made of naive CD8+ T cells from blood, with Jurkat cell RNA spiked in. The subset: FACS-sorted CD8+CD4-CCR7+CD45RA+ naive T cells. The receptors were gathered from a human donor in good health. Some libraries in this study had Jurkat cell RNA spiked in.

This clonotype was detected many times. This sequence joins TRBV19 and TRBJ1-5; 7 nucleotides align to TRBD1. The CDR3 spans 15 residues. Germline CDR1 and CDR2: LNHDA and SQIVND (reference sequence). J gave up 4 bases and V 0 bases, and 3 bases lay outside the gene matches. The chain's CDR3 is CASSIDRTGNQPQHF. DNA of the CDR3: TGTGCCAGTAGTATAGATAGGACAGGAAATCAGCCCCAGCATTTT. The full variable domain, with the rest looked up from reference TRBV19 and TRBJ1-5, is DGGITQSPKYLFRKEGQNVTLSCEQNLNHDAMYWYRQDPGQGLRLIYYSQIVNDFQKGDIAEGYSVSREKKESFPLTVTSAQKNPTAFYLCASSIDRTGNQPQHFGDGTRLSIL.

This clonotype was seen repeatedly, ten times or more. This chain connects TRBV7-7 to TRBJ2-1, with D tentatively TRBD2 (5 bases). Trimming took 2 bases from V and 7 from J, leaving 12 bases between them. This CDR3 is 14 amino acids long. From germline, CDR1 is SSHAT and CDR2 FNYEAQ (reference sequence). CDR3 nucleotides: TGTGCCAGCAGCTTATGGGGAGAAGGGAATGAGCAGTTCTTC. Its translation: CASSLWGEGNEQFF.

Ten or more counts support this clonotype. The J gene is TRBJ1-2, the V gene TRBV4-1, with 10 nucleotides matching TRBD1. V gave up 6 bases and J gave up 3 bases; unmatched junction bases: 7. There are 15 residues in the CDR3. In germline, CDR1 is MGHRA, CDR2 YSYEKL. The CDR3 reads CASSTGQGGDYGYTF. As DNA, the CDR3 is TGCGCCAGCAGTACAGGACAGGGGGGTGACTATGGCTACACCTTC.

Details on this clonotype: Just one base apart from a much larger clone, this may be a read error. The chain joins TRBV7-6 to TRBJ2-7, with 9 bases matching TRBD2. This CDR3 contains 14 residues. Germline assignment: CDR1 SGHVS and CDR2 FNYEAQ. In nucleotides, the CDR3 is TGTGCCAGCAGCTTGGCGGGAGGGCCGTACGGGCAGTACTTC. It translates to CASSLAGGPYGQYF. The variable domain in full, completed from reference TRBV7-6 and TRBJ2-7, reads GAGVSQSPRYKVTKRGQDVALRCDPISGHVSLYWYRQALGQGPEFLTYFNYEAQQDKSGLPNDRFSAERPEGSISTLTIQRTEQRDSAMYRCASSLAGGPYGQYFGPGTRLTVT.

There are many counts of this clonotype. The J gene is TRBJ2-3, the V gene TRBV2; unclear D gene. The CDR3 is 16 amino acids. The V and J ends lost 5 bases and 3 bases respectively, with 18 bases between them. Germline lookup yields CDR1 SNHLY and CDR2 FYNNEI. The CDR3 DNA reads as TGTGCCAGCAGTACCCCCGTCCAAGGCGGAACAGATACGCAGTATTTT. Translation gives CASSTPVQGGTDTQYF.

In this sample, this clonotype turned up many times. The V gene is TRBV21-1, the J gene TRBJ2-3; the table gives TRBD2 as D, unverified against the DNA. TRBV21-1 is a pseudogene. The CDR3 has 15 residues. CDR3 nucleotides: TGTGCCAGCAGCAACCAGCGGGAGAGAGCAGATACGCAGTATTTT. This translates into CASSNQRERADTQYF.

Of note for this clonotype: This may be a read error, as it is one base from a much larger clone. The chain recombines TRBV12-5 with TRBJ2-3; 10 bases map to TRBD2. The V and J ends lost 0 bases and 7 bases, in that order; junction bases with no gene match: 7. Germline values: CDR1 LGHNT, CDR2 FRNRAP. This CDR3 is built from 16 residues. This CDR3 reads CASGLVVSGRTNTQYF. CDR3 sequence (DNA): TGTGCTAGTGGTTTGGTAGTTAGCGGGAGGACAAATACGCAGTATTTT.

This clonotype was recorded at least ten times. This chain joins TRBV7-2 and TRBJ2-3, with 13 positions matching TRBD2. The ends lost 6 bases at V and 2 bases at J; junction bases unmatched: 5. Germline lookup yields CDR1 SGHTA and CDR2 FQGNSA. The CDR3 runs to 16 residues. DNA of the CDR3: TGTGCCAGCAGTTGGACTAGCGGGGGACTCACAGATACGCAGTATTTT. This encodes CASSWTSGGLTDTQYF.

This clonotype has ten or more counts. The gene calls are TRBV7-3 and TRBJ2-1; weak D call: TRBD2 (6 bases). The CDR3 contains 15 residues. Germline CDR1 SGHTA, CDR2 FQGTGA. The ends were cut back, 3 bases at V and 6 bases at J, with 15 bases in the middle. The CDR3 here is CASSFAGGRGNEQFF. The CDR3 nucleotides read TGTGCCAGCAGCTTTGCCGGAGGGCGGGGCAATGAGCAGTTCTTC.

This clonotype showed up many times. The chain links TRBV12-3 or TRBV12-4 to TRBJ2-5; TRBD1 agrees at 7 bases. V lost 3 bases, J lost 0 bases, and 7 bases stayed unmatched. The CDR3 length is 16 residues. CDR3 protein: CASSLTVGQDQETQYF. As DNA, the CDR3 is TGTGCCAGCAGTTTGACTGTCGGACAGGACCAAGAGACCCAGTACTTC.

This clonotype was seen a few times. The V and J genes are TRBV30 and TRBJ2-1; 11 bases align to TRBD2. J lost 0 bases, V lost 2 bases, and 6 bases had no gene match. Germline V gene lookup returns CDR1 GTSNPN and CDR2 SVGIG (reference sequence). The CDR3 length is 17 residues. CDR3 in amino acids: CAWSKVGLAVSYNEQFF. The CDR3 region has the DNA TGTGCCTGGAGTAAGGTGGGACTAGCGGTCTCCTACAATGAGCAGTTCTTC.

Note on this clonotype: Given a much more abundant clone one base away, this may be a read error. The J gene is TRBJ2-2, the V gene TRBV19; possible D gene TRBD2, 5 bases. The CDR3 has 13 amino acids. Germline-derived CDR1 and CDR2 are LNHDA and SQIVND (reference sequence). The DNA of the CDR3 is TGTGCCAGTAGTATTGGGCCCGCCGGGGAGCTGTCTTTT. Protein sequence: CASSIGPAGELSF. Combining the CDR3 with reference TRBV19 and TRBJ2-2 gives the whole variable domain DGGITQSPKYLFRKEGQNVTLSCEQNLNHDAMYWYRQDPGQGLRLIYYSQIVNDFQKGDIAEGYSVSREKKESFPLTVTSAQKNPTAFYLCASSIGPAGELSFGEGSRLTVL.

This clonotype was picked up many times. The chain combines TRBV12-3 or TRBV12-4 with TRBJ2-5; 11 bases agree with TRBD1. The CDR3 runs to 16 residues. V lost 5 bases to trimming and J lost 3 bases; unmatched junction nucleotides: 8. CDR3 sequence: CASSLPRTGGEETQYF. In DNA form, the CDR3 reads TGTGCCAGCAGTCTCCCCCGGACAGGGGGCGAAGAGACCCAGTACTTC.

This clonotype was detected ten times or more. The chain uses TRBV4-1 and TRBJ2-5; no clear D. The CDR3 totals 13 residues. The V end lost 5 bases, the J end lost 4 bases, and 11 bases lay between the germline ends. Germline assignment: CDR1 MGHRA and CDR2 YSYEKL. CDR3 nucleotide sequence: TGCGCCAGCAGCTCACGAGATTTAGAGACCCAGTACTTC. Amino acid sequence: CASSSRDLETQYF.

The rearrangement joins TRBV7-9 to TRBJ2-7, with no clear D. The CDR3 totals 14 residues. Trimming shortened V by 1 base and J by 6 bases, and 13 bases separated the two germline ends. CDR1 SEHNR and CDR2 FQNEAQ come from the germline V gene (reference sequence). DNA of the CDR3: TGTGCCAGCAGCTTAGGGGTTCGTAACGGCGAGCAGTACTTC. As protein: CASSLGVRNGEQYF.